The 13 T cell receptor beta chains below come from one sample, sequenced in a study of blood T cell repertoires in COVID-19. Measured with immunoSEQ multiplex PCR; TCRdb has only the in-frame clones, and not every one. The table shows 200,000 to 250,000 clones, with approximately 83% occurring only once. Sample: peripheral blood. These receptors came from a woman in her thirties with COVID-19, enrolled during active disease.

The table lists this clone with a count of one. The sample holds other DNA sequences that translate to the same CDR3. The chain combines TRBV6-2 or TRBV6-3 with TRBJ2-7; no clear D gene. CDR1 is MNHEY, CDR2 SVGEGT, per germline. V lost 5 bases and J lost 4, with 9 bases in between. The CDR3 sequence is 12 residues long. CDR3 loop: CASSPLRYEQYF. CDR3 DNA: TGTGCCAGCAGTCCGCTGAGGTACGAGCAGTACTTC.

With regard to this clone: The junction and the germline gene differ at one end; a read error may be behind it. The same CDR3 also results from other DNA sequences found in this sample. The chain has TRBV29-1 and TRBJ1-1; tentatively, D is TRBD1 (5 bases). The CDR3 extends over 15 amino acids. Germline CDR1 and CDR2: SQVTM and ANQGSEA. The CDR3 DNA follows: TGCAGTGTTGGGGCTGGATGGGGCATGAACACTGAAGCTTTCTTT. Amino acids: CSVGAGWGMNTEAFF.

This chain joins TRBV4-3 and TRBJ1-1, with D possibly matching TRBD1 (5 bases). V lost 3 bases and J 4 bases, leaving 12 bases between the germline ends. Looked up from germline, CDR1 is LGHNA and CDR2 is YSLEER. The CDR3 consists of 14 residues. The CDR3 coding sequence is TGCGCCAGCAGCCATTTGGCCGGGGGCACTGAAGCTTTCTTT. This encodes CASSHLAGGTEAFF.

The chain links TRBV4-2 to TRBJ2-1, with TRBD2 identical over 9 bases. The V segment lost 3 bases and the J segment 4 bases; nucleotides outside the gene matches: 10. CDR3 size: 17 residues. Germline V CDR1 and CDR2: LGHNA, YNFKEQ. The chain's CDR3 is CASSHASGTSRYNEQFF. The CDR3 DNA sequence: TGTGCCAGCAGCCACGCTTCCGGGACTAGCAGATACAATGAGCAGTTCTTC.

This clone appeared once. The chain combines TRBV7-2 with TRBJ1-1; 9 nucleotides align to TRBD1. The CDR3 consists of 14 residues. V was clipped by 2 bases and J by 3 bases; unmatched bases: 1. The germline V gene has CDR1 SGHTA and CDR2 FQGNSA. CDR3 nucleotide sequence: TGTGCCAGCAGCTTAAGGACAGGGGACACTGAAGCTTTCTTT. As protein: CASSLRTGDTEAFF.

Only a few counts were recorded for this clone. The rearrangement joins TRBV7-2 to TRBJ2-7, with 8 nucleotides matching TRBD1. Trimming at V came to 1 base and at J to 2 bases, leaving 4 bases not matched to a gene. The CDR3 covers 15 residues. Germline loops: CDR1 SGHTA, CDR2 FQGNSA. Written as DNA, the CDR3 is TGTGCCAGCAGCTTAGGCTCACAGGGGGCCTACGAGCAGTACTTC. The encoded protein is CASSLGSQGAYEQYF.

The J gene is TRBJ2-2, the V gene TRBV11-1; D might be TRBD2 (5 bases). The CDR3 has 16 amino acids. Germline V lookup: CDR1 SGHAT, CDR2 FQDESV (reference sequence). With 3 bases removed from V and 5 bases from J, the gap between germline ends came to 16 bases. The CDR3 loop reads CASSLASLRGTGELFF. CDR3 in DNA: TGTGCCAGCAGCTTGGCTAGCCTTAGAGGAACCGGGGAGCTGTTTTTT.

The chain employs TRBV9 and TRBJ2-7; D may be TRBD2 (6 bases). The ends were cut back, 4 bases at V and 7 bases at J, with 24 bases in the middle. This CDR3 comprises 16 residues. CDR1 SGDLS and CDR2 YYNGEE come from the germline V gene. The CDR3, as DNA: TGTGCCAGCAGCACTCACCCCGCCGGGGGTTGGCGGGAGCAGTACTTC. This translates into CASSTHPAGGWREQYF. Filled out from reference TRBV9 and TRBJ2-7, the complete variable domain reads DSGVTQTPKHLITATGQRVTLRCSPRSGDLSVYWYQQSLDQGLQFLIQYYNGEERAKGNILERFSAQQFPDLHSELNLSSLELGDSALYFCASSTHPAGGWREQYFGPGTRLTVT.

The chain is built from TRBV9 and TRBJ1-1; no firm D call. The CDR3 covers 15 residues. Germline V gene lookup returns CDR1 SGDLS and CDR2 YYNGEE. V lost 0 bases, J lost 1 base, and 10 bases lay in between. CDR3 sequence reads: CASSVGPLGNTEAFF. As DNA, the CDR3 is TGTGCCAGCAGCGTAGGTCCCCTCGGGAACACTGAAGCTTTCTTT.

CDR3 coding DNA: TGCAGTGTTGCGGGAGACAATGAGCAGTTCTTC. Its translation is CSVAGDNEQFF. V is TRBV20-1 and J is TRBJ2-1; 7 nucleotides match TRBD2. This CDR3 comprises 11 residues. CDR1 is DFQATT, CDR2 SNEGSKA, per germline (reference sequence). The junction had 2 bases not matched to a gene; V was cut back by 7 bases and J by 5 bases.

The V call is TRBV5-4, the J call TRBJ1-1, with D possibly matching TRBD1 (5 bases). The CDR3 consists of 16 residues. Germline CDR1 is SGHNT and CDR2 is YYREEE (reference sequence). Between the trimmed V and J ends, which lost 0 bases and 0 bases, there was a span of 12 bases. The CDR3 reads CASSLEGVSLNTEAFF. CDR3 nucleotide sequence: TGTGCCAGCAGCTTGGAAGGGGTCAGCCTGAACACTGAAGCTTTCTTT.

The chain carries TRBV7-9 and TRBJ1-2; possible D gene TRBD1, 5 bases. The germline gives CDR1 SEHNR, CDR2 FQNEAQ (reference sequence). The CDR3 contains 14 residues. The germline V and J ends were trimmed by 5 bases and 7 bases, with 17 bases remaining between them. CDR3 coding DNA: TGTGCCAGCAGCCCACCGGGACTCCAAAGTGGCTACACCTTC. Translated: CASSPPGLQSGYTF.

In this sample, this clone turned up once. The chain links TRBV6-5 to TRBJ2-5, with a tentative D call TRBD1 (6 bases). Germline V gives CDR1 MNHEY, CDR2 SVGAGI. Trimming pared 4 bases from V and 3 bases from J, leaving 9 bases between. The CDR3 length is 13 residues. The CDR3 is CASSWAGEETQYF. DNA for the CDR3: TGTGCCAGCAGTTGGGCAGGGGAAGAGACCCAGTACTTC.